This T cell receptor beta chain is from a study of T cell repertoires in cytomegalovirus infection. Study context: CMV infection plus the matching HLA type was flagged by public TCR beta signatures.

About this clonotype itself: What it binds is unknown.

Using its own MiXCR run on the reads, TCRdb lists one record per CDR3 protein. The sample lists 550,000 to 850,000 distinct CDR3 sequences; around 30% were seen once. V was pared by 7 bases and J by 11 bases, with 8 bases between. Per germline, CDR1 SQVTM and CDR2 ANQGSEA. CDR3 length: 8 residues. The sample was cultured PBMCs, taken from culture after CMV antigen stimulation. The chain recombines TRBV29-1 with TRBJ1-1; D remains ambiguous. The clonotype was recovered from a human donor in good health (CMV status not recorded). Some clones in this sample may be carry-over from other donors' samples. The CDR3 sequence is CSAGPAFF. The CDR3 DNA follows: TGCAGCGCAGGCCCGGCTTTCTTT.